Only a few counts were recorded for the clone carrying this TCR beta chain. Its cognate antigen is unknown. General study findings and limits: The larger cohort examined one V-J beta rearrangement, not whole repertoires. Tumor Treg TCRs overlapped most with tumor naive CD4+ cells.

Between the trimmed V and J ends, which lost 4 bases and 5 bases, there was a span of 12 bases. Germline CDR1 DFQATT, CDR2 SNEGSKA (reference sequence). The CDR3 has 13 residues. The memory fraction was CD4+CD45RO+CD25- cells. Semi-nested PCR with Nested Universal Primer A followed constant-region reverse priming of full-length variable regions. TCRdb recomputed calls from the 5' RACE reads with MiXCR, one row per CDR3 protein. The sample has around 50,000 distinct CDR3 sequences, 28% seen once. The chain combines TRBV20-1 with TRBJ1-5, with D tentatively TRBD1 (5 bases). Source material: tumor-infiltrating memory CD4+ T cells sorted from the breast tumor. The subset denotes: memory CD4+ T cells, CD4+CD45RO+CD25-. The receptor was isolated from a female donor with breast cancer. The CDR3 sequence: CSANILTDQPQHF. CDR3 sequence (DNA): TGCAGTGCTAACATCTTGACAGATCAGCCCCAGCATTTT.